The 7 T cell receptor beta chains given below trace back to one sample, sequenced in a study of T-cell reconstitution after alpha-beta-depleted transplantation in children. TCRbeta library preparation incorporated unique molecular identifiers. TCRdb reprocessed the PCR reads with MiXCR, giving one entry per CDR3 protein. The sample shows 250,000 to 300,000 distinct CDR3 sequences, approximately 10% of them seen only once. Sample: peripheral blood, taken 180 days after TCRalphabeta/CD19-depleted stem cell transplant. All receptors derive from a male patient under 10 years old who had a stem cell transplant for chronic granulomatous disease, so the T cells may come from the graft donor.

This clonotype has a count of ten or more. The chain has TRBV20-1 and TRBJ2-7, with D unclear. Per germline, CDR1 DFQATT and CDR2 SNEGSKA (reference sequence). The CDR3 loop spans 15 amino acids. The V gene lost 0 bases and the J gene lost 3 bases, with 15 bases spanning the gap. The CDR3 DNA reads as TGCAGTGCTAGAGATCCCCGCAATCCCGACTACGAGCAGTACTTC. Protein sequence: CSARDPRNPDYEQYF.

In this sample, this clonotype turned up many times. The CDR3 coding sequence is TGCGCCAGCAGCCAAGAACTTCCCTCCGGGACGGGGAACACTGAAGCTTTCTTT. This codes for CASSQELPSGTGNTEAFF. The genes are TRBV4-3 and TRBJ1-1; weak D call: TRBD1 (5 bases). The CDR3 length is 18 residues. V gave up 0 bases and J gave up 1 base, with 18 bases separating them. CDR1 and CDR2 (germline): LGHNA, YSLEER.

This clonotype was detected ten times or more. The chain is built from TRBV20-1 and TRBJ1-4; D is ambiguous. Germline lookup yields CDR1 DFQATT and CDR2 SNEGSKA (reference sequence). The CDR3 is made up of 13 amino acids. V was clipped by 6 bases and J by 3 bases, with 11 bases between them. The CDR3, as DNA: TGCAGTGCCGCTTTTAGGGCTAATGAAAAACTGTTTTTT. Protein: CSAAFRANEKLFF.

This clonotype was seen ten or more times. This chain connects TRBV7-2 to TRBJ2-3; tentatively, D is TRBD2 (6 bases). The CDR3 has 14 amino acids. V lost 5 bases to trimming and J lost 2 bases, with 11 bases between them. CDR1 SGHTA and CDR2 FQGNSA come from the germline V gene. CDR3 protein: CASSLTRSTDTQYF. The CDR3 DNA reads TGTGCCAGCAGCCTGACTAGGTCCACAGATACGCAGTATTTT.

In this sample, this clonotype turned up many times. This chain links TRBV6-1 with TRBJ2-7; 12 bases are a match to TRBD1. Per the germline V gene, CDR1 is MNHNS and CDR2 is SASEGT. The CDR3 totals 15 residues. The trim removed 6 bases at V and 12 bases at J, leaving 15 bases unmatched. CDR3 loop: CASRDTGTGGFRPYF. The CDR3 region has the DNA TGTGCCAGCAGAGATACCGGGACAGGGGGCTTCCGGCCGTACTTC.

This clonotype turned up a few times. This sequence joins TRBV5-8 and TRBJ2-1; 7 bases fit TRBD1. Germline V CDR1 and CDR2: SGHTS, YDEGEE. J gave up 7 bases and V 4 bases, and 5 bases lay outside the gene matches. The length of the CDR3 is 13 residues. The CDR3 region is CASSLDRVNEQFF. DNA for the CDR3: TGTGCCAGCAGCCTTGACAGGGTGAATGAGCAGTTCTTC.

This clonotype was found a few times. The genes are TRBV15 and TRBJ1-5; TRBD1 is a possible D gene (6 bases). CDR1 is LNHNV and CDR2 is YYDKDF in the germline V gene (reference sequence). Deletions cut 7 bases from V and 6 bases from J, with 13 bases between. The CDR3 loop spans 13 amino acids. CDR3 DNA sequence: TGTGCCACCACCACAGGGCTCGGTCAGCCCCAGCATTTT. Amino acid sequence: CATTTGLGQPQHF.